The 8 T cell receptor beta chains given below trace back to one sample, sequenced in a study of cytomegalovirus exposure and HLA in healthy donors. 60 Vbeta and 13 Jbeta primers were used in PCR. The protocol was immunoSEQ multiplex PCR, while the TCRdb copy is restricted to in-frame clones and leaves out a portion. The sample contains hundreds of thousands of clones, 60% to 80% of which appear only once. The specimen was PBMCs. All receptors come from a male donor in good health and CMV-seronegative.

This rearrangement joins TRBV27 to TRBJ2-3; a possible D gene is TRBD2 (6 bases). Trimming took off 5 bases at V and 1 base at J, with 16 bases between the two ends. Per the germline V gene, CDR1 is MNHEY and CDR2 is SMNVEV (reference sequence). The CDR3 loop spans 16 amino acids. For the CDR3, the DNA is TGTGCCAGCAGTCGAGGGACTTCAATTGGCACAGATACGCAGTATTTT. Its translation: CASSRGTSIGTDTQYF.

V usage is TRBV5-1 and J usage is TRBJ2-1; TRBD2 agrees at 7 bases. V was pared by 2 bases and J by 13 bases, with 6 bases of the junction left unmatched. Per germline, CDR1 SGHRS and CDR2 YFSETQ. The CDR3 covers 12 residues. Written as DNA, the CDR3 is TGCGCCAGCAGCTTAAAAGGGAGGGATCAGTTCTTC. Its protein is CASSLKGRDQFF.

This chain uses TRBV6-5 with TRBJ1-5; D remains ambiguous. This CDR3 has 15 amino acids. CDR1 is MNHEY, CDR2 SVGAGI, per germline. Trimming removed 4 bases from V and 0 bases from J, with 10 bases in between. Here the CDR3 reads CASSSEATSNQPQHF. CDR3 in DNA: TGTGCCAGCAGTTCTGAAGCGACTAGCAATCAGCCCCAGCATTTT.

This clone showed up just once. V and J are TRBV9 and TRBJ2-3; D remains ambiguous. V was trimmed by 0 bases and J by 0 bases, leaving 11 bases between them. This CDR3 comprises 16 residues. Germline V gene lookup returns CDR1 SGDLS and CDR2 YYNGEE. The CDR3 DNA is TGTGCCAGCAGCGTAGGAGTGTTCCTAAGCACAGATACGCAGTATTTT. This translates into CASSVGVFLSTDTQYF. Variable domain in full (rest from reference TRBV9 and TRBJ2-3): DSGVTQTPKHLITATGQRVTLRCSPRSGDLSVYWYQQSLDQGLQFLIQYYNGEERAKGNILERFSAQQFPDLHSELNLSSLELGDSALYFCASSVGVFLSTDTQYFGPGTRLTVL.

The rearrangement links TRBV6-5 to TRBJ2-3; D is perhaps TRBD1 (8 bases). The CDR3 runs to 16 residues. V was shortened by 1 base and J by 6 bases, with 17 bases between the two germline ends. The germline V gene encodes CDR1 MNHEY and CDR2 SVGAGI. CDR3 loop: CASSYYSPQGGDTQYF. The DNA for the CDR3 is TGTGCCAGCAGTTACTATTCGCCACAGGGGGGGGATACGCAGTATTTT.

In DNA, the CDR3 is TGTGCCAGCAGTAAAGCCGGGACAGGGGCCTACGAGCAGTACTTC. Translating gives CASSKAGTGAYEQYF. This sequence joins TRBV27 and TRBJ2-7; 10 nucleotides agree with TRBD1. J was trimmed by 2 bases and V by 5 bases; bases with no gene match: 6. Looked up from germline, CDR1 is MNHEY and CDR2 is SMNVEV (reference sequence). The CDR3 is 15 residues long.

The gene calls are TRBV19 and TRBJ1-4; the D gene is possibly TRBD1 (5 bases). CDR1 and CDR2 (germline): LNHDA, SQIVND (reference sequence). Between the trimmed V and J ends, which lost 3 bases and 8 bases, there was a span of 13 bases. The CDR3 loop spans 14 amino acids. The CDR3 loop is CASSMDKLKEKLFF. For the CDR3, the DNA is TGTGCCAGTAGTATGGACAAGCTTAAGGAAAAACTGTTTTTT.

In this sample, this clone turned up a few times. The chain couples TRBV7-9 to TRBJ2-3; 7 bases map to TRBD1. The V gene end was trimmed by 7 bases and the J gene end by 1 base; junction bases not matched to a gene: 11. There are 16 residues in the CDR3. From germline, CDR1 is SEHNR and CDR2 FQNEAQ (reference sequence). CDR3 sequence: CASTQRRQGGTDTQYF. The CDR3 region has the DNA TGTGCCAGCACCCAACGCCGGCAGGGGGGCACAGATACGCAGTATTTT.